The T cell receptor beta chain described here comes from a study of beta chain features in type 1 diabetes. Study summary: Across all samples, fewer than 140 million sorted cells were examined.

As every portion of the isolated RNA was reverse transcribed, the sequencing read expressed TCRB transcripts. This table comes from immunoSEQ multiplex PCR, and its TCRdb copy is limited to in-frame clones, with some not included. The data contain around 600,000 clones, 12% of them singletons. The authors sorted CD4+ naive, central memory, regulatory and stem cell-like memory cells via CD45RO/CCR7/CD25/CD127/CD95/CD27. Comment on this clone: Its cognate antigen is unknown. The same CDR3 also results from other DNA sequences found in this sample.

Study results and limitations: For Type 1 diabetes patients, all four CD4+ subsets carried TCRB CDR3s that were moderately but significantly shorter.

There are 15 residues in the CDR3. V lost 3 bases, J lost 0 bases, and 9 bases lay in between. The germline CDR1 and CDR2 sequences are SGHTA and FQGNSA. The clonotype was recovered from a man aged 30 to 39 with type 1 diabetes. The specimen sequenced was naive CD4+ T cells from blood. The chain combines TRBV7-2 with TRBJ2-1; D may be TRBD2 (6 bases). CDR3: CASSFGGASYNEQFF. The CDR3, as DNA: TGTGCCAGCAGCTTTGGCGGGGCCTCCTACAATGAGCAGTTCTTC.